One and the same sample provided the 3 T cell receptor beta chains below, sequenced in a study of shared clonotypes between healthy human individuals. Data came from immunoSEQ multiplex PCR; TCRdb stores just in-frame clones and leaves some out. The table has roughly 1,500,000 clones, approximately 98.5% seen once. The specimen sequenced was naive CD4+ T cells sorted from blood. Subset in this sample: CD45RA+ positively selected. The receptors come from a man aged 25-40 years in good health.

The rearrangement joins TRBV7-2 to TRBJ2-5; 8 bases fit TRBD1. CDR3 length equals 13 residues. The trim removed 5 bases at V and 6 bases at J, leaving 5 bases unmatched. Germline lookup yields CDR1 SGHTA and CDR2 FQGNSA. The CDR3 DNA sequence: TGTGCCAGCAGCGACCAGGGGGCCCAGACCCAGTACTTC. Protein product: CASSDQGAQTQYF. The full variable domain, with the rest looked up from reference TRBV7-2 and TRBJ2-5, is GAGVSQSPSNKVTEKGKDVELRCDPISGHTALYWYRQSLGQGLEFLIYFQGNSAPDKSGLPSDRFSAERTGGSVSTLTIQRTQQEDSAVYLCASSDQGAQTQYFGPGTRLLVL.

The chain couples TRBV11-2 to TRBJ1-1, with 7 bases identical to TRBD1. The V gene's germline CDR1 is SGHAT and CDR2 FQNNGV. The J segment lost 10 bases and the V segment lost 3 bases, leaving 11 bases of the junction unmatched. The CDR3 is 14 residues long. CDR3 sequence: CASSFDRVVAGAFF. The CDR3 coding sequence is TGTGCCAGCAGCTTTGACAGGGTGGTGGCTGGAGCTTTCTTT.

The chain couples TRBV19 to TRBJ2-2, with 9 positions matching TRBD1. Unmatched junction bases numbered 6, after V lost 1 base and J lost 6 bases. The CDR3 contains 16 residues. CDR1 and CDR2 from the germline V gene are LNHDA and SQIVND (reference sequence). Here the CDR3 DNA reads TGTGCCAGTAGTATAGGACAGGGGGGACCCCCCGGGGAGCTGTTTTTT. It translates to CASSIGQGGPPGELFF.